One and the same sample provided the 22 T cell receptor beta chains below, sequenced in a study of shared clonotypes between healthy human individuals (dated by TCRdb to 2020 to 2021). The library was prepared using the immunoSEQ multiplex PCR assay. Imported from immuneACCESS, the table was reduced by TCRdb to in-frame sequences with V and J called. These copies leave out some clones; in studies compared against another copy, an unresolved V gene accounts for under half, and the cause of the remainder is not known. Recorded for this sample are 1,400,000 or so clones; roughly 98.5% of them occurred a single time. 0.3% to 0.45% of the sample is held by the ten biggest clonotypes. Sample: naive CD4+ T cells sorted from blood. Interpreted using the paper, the cell subset or site label stands for: CD45RA+ positively selected. The receptors come from a man aged 25-40 years in good health.

This chain joins TRBV7-2 and TRBJ2-1; D tentatively fits TRBD1 or TRBD2 (5 bases each). The germline V gene has CDR1 SGHTA and CDR2 FQGNSA. V lost 11 bases and J lost 6, with 20 bases in between. This CDR3 contains 14 residues. CDR3 protein: CAGGLGVGTNEQFF. As DNA, the CDR3 is TGTGCCGGCGGGTTGGGGGTGGGGACCAATGAGCAGTTCTTC.

V is TRBV10-3 and J is TRBJ1-1, with TRBD1 identical over 8 bases. The CDR3 has 15 residues. Germline-derived CDR1 and CDR2 are ENHRY and SYGVKD. V shed 3 bases and J 3 bases; nucleotides not matched to a gene: 6. The CDR3 coding sequence is TGTGCCATCAGTGAATCCAGGGGGCGCGACACTGAAGCTTTCTTT. Its protein product is CAISESRGRDTEAFF.

DNA for the CDR3: TGCGCCAGCAGCTTGGGAGGGAACCCCGGAAACACCATATATTTT. Translated: CASSLGGNPGNTIYF. The chain uses TRBV5-1 and TRBJ1-3; D is ambiguous. From germline, CDR1 is SGHRS and CDR2 YFSETQ. CDR3 length equals 15 residues. V lost 0 bases to trimming and J lost 4 bases, with 11 bases between them.

This rearrangement joins TRBV15 to TRBJ1-3; 10 bases are shared with TRBD1. The trim removed 9 bases at V and 3 bases at J, leaving 8 bases unmatched. Germline V gene lookup returns CDR1 LNHNV and CDR2 YYDKDF (reference sequence). The CDR3 has 15 amino acids. CDR3 protein: CATASGTGVGNTIYF. In nucleotides, the CDR3 is TGTGCCACAGCATCCGGGACAGGGGTTGGAAACACCATATATTTT.

This clone was recorded only once. The chain employs TRBV19 and TRBJ2-1, with 11 bases matching TRBD2. The length of the CDR3 is 17 residues. Germline values: CDR1 LNHDA, CDR2 SQIVND (reference sequence). V was pared by 6 bases and J by 6 bases, with 13 bases of the junction left unmatched. DNA of the CDR3: TGTGCCAGTAGACCAAGACTAGCGGGGTATTTAGGCAATGAGCAGTTCTTC. This gives the protein CASRPRLAGYLGNEQFF.

The chain carries TRBV28 and TRBJ1-1, with 9 nucleotides matching TRBD1. The V segment lost 8 bases and the J segment 0 bases; nucleotides outside the gene matches: 4. The CDR3 extends over 14 amino acids. CDR1 is MDHEN, CDR2 SYDVKM, per germline. The CDR3 DNA reads TGTGCCAGCTTCCGGGACAGGGTGAACACTGAAGCTTTCTTT. Translating gives CASFRDRVNTEAFF.

On this clone itself: Other DNA sequences of this sample code for an identical CDR3. The chain employs TRBV7-2 and TRBJ2-3; unclear D gene. CDR1 and CDR2 (germline): SGHTA, FQGNSA. Trimming took 1 base from V and 0 from J, leaving 5 bases between them. The CDR3 sequence is 14 residues long. The CDR3 loop is CASSLGLSTDTQYF. CDR3 DNA sequence: TGTGCCAGCAGCTTAGGACTTAGCACAGATACGCAGTATTTT.

The table lists this clone with a count of one. The chain joins TRBV5-1 to TRBJ2-5; D gene unclear. The CDR3 contains 14 residues. In germline, CDR1 is SGHRS, CDR2 YFSETQ. Trimming took off 0 bases at V and 0 bases at J, with 6 bases between the two ends. The CDR3 coding sequence is TGCGCCAGCAGCTTGGGCCAGGACCAAGAGACCCAGTACTTC. This sequence encodes CASSLGQDQETQYF.

V and J are TRBV7-8 and TRBJ2-7; TRBD1 matches at 7 bases. After removal of 3 bases from V and 9 bases from J, the junction contained 11 bases not matched to a gene. Germline CDR1 is SGHVS and CDR2 is FQNEAQ. CDR3 length: 14 amino acids. CDR3 loop: CASSFGQAAGGQYF. The CDR3 region has the DNA TGTGCCAGCAGCTTCGGACAGGCTGCAGGGGGGCAGTACTTC.

The chain combines TRBV15 with TRBJ2-2; the match to TRBD2 covers 7 bases. The germline V gene encodes CDR1 LNHNV and CDR2 YYDKDF (reference sequence). Losses at the gene ends were 2 bases for V and 6 bases for J; bases not matched to a gene: 3. The CDR3 runs to 14 residues. The CDR3 spells CATSRPGGAGELFF. CDR3 nucleotide sequence: TGTGCCACCAGCAGACCGGGGGGTGCCGGGGAGCTGTTTTTT.

This sequence joins TRBV5-1 and TRBJ2-3; 8 nucleotides agree with TRBD2. CDR1 and CDR2 (germline): SGHRS, YFSETQ. The ends lost 0 bases at V and 1 base at J; junction bases unmatched: 4. The CDR3 consists of 16 residues. The chain's CDR3 is CASSLDGGRRTDTQYF. The DNA for the CDR3 is TGCGCCAGCAGCTTGGATGGCGGGAGGCGCACAGATACGCAGTATTTT.

A single count supports this clone. The chain couples TRBV5-1 to TRBJ1-2; no reliable D call. The germline CDR1 and CDR2 sequences are SGHRS and YFSETQ. V lost 2 bases to trimming and J lost 7 bases, with 12 bases between them. The CDR3 has 13 amino acids. CDR3 DNA: TGCGCCAGCAGCTTCTCAGGTTTTCGTGGCTACACCTTC. Protein sequence: CASSFSGFRGYTF.

The CDR3 nucleotides are TGTGCCAGCAGCTTGGAGGGGACAGTTCCCTCAGGGCAGTACTTC. Amino acids: CASSLEGTVPSGQYF. The chain combines TRBV5-8 with TRBJ2-7; 7 bases agree with TRBD1. This CDR3 has 15 residues. V shed 0 bases, J shed 9 bases, and the junction held 12 bases outside the gene matches. The germline gives CDR1 SGHTS, CDR2 YDEGEE.

This chain joins TRBV12-2 and TRBJ1-1. TRBV12-2 has pseudogene status. CDR3 length equals 11 residues. This CDR3 is CASRRGTEAFF. In DNA form, the CDR3 reads TGTGCAAGTCGCCGCGGCACTGAAGCTTTCTTT.

This chain joins TRBV9 and TRBJ2-3; 10 bases fit TRBD2. The CDR3 totals 16 residues. Germline V lookup: CDR1 SGDLS, CDR2 YYNGEE. With V trimmed by 3 bases and J by 5 bases, 9 bases remained unmatched. The CDR3 nucleotides read TGTGCCAGCAGCGGTAGGTCTACTAGCGGGATAGATACGCAGTATTTT. Its translation: CASSGRSTSGIDTQYF.

The chain carries TRBV30 and TRBJ2-3; TRBD1 agrees at 8 bases. This CDR3 has 15 residues. V was pared by 5 bases and J by 1 base, with 8 bases of the junction left unmatched. CDR1 and CDR2 (germline): GTSNPN, SVGIG (reference sequence). The CDR3 loop is CAWDPQGGGTDTQYF. The CDR3 region has the DNA TGTGCCTGGGACCCACAGGGGGGTGGCACAGATACGCAGTATTTT.

The gene calls are TRBV10-3 and TRBJ2-1; 7 nucleotides align to TRBD2. The CDR3 contains 15 residues. Germline values: CDR1 ENHRY, CDR2 SYGVKD. V lost 4 bases and J lost 0; bases outside the gene matches: 3. CDR3 bases: TGTGCCATCAGTGGGGGCGGGAGCTCCTACAATGAGCAGTTCTTC. It translates to CAISGGGSSYNEQFF.

This clone came up once. CDR3 region: CASSQAWAIETQYF. The DNA of the CDR3 is TGTGCCAGCAGCCAAGCATGGGCGATCGAGACCCAGTACTTC. The chain recombines TRBV14 with TRBJ2-5; D is ambiguous. V was clipped by 1 base and J by 5 bases, with 11 bases between them. The CDR3 runs 14 residues. Germline loops: CDR1 SGHDN, CDR2 FVKESK.

This chain connects TRBV28 to TRBJ1-5; D ambiguous. The V gene's germline CDR1 is MDHEN and CDR2 SYDVKM. V lost 5 bases to trimming and J lost 0 bases, with 8 bases between them. The CDR3 consists of 14 residues. In DNA form, the CDR3 reads TGTGCCAGCAGTCTCTTCGATAGCAATCAGCCCCAGCATTTT. Translation: CASSLFDSNQPQHF.

This chain connects TRBV4-1 to TRBJ1-5; D gene unclear. This CDR3 spans 16 amino acids. V was clipped by 2 bases and J by 0 bases, with 11 bases between them. The V gene's germline CDR1 is MGHRA and CDR2 YSYEKL. The CDR3 is CASSQSPGFSNQPQHF. In nucleotides, the CDR3 is TGCGCCAGCAGCCAATCCCCGGGGTTTAGCAATCAGCCCCAGCATTTT.

The J gene is TRBJ2-7, the V gene TRBV28; D is unresolved. CDR1 MDHEN and CDR2 SYDVKM come from the germline V gene. The ends were cut back, 1 base at V and 0 bases at J, with 7 bases in the middle. The CDR3 sequence is 14 residues long. The CDR3 loop is CASSLYTDSYEQYF. In nucleotides, the CDR3 is TGTGCCAGCAGTTTATACACCGACTCCTACGAGCAGTACTTC.

The CDR3 loop is CASRSTGGGNTIYF. CDR3 DNA sequence: TGTGCCAGTAGATCGACAGGGGGAGGAAACACCATATATTTT. The chain is built from TRBV2 and TRBJ1-3; the match to TRBD1 covers 9 bases. The CDR3 totals 14 residues. Looked up from germline, CDR1 is SNHLY and CDR2 is FYNNEI. The J segment lost 4 bases and the V segment lost 9 bases, leaving 7 bases of the junction unmatched.